A single sample gave rise to the 20 T cell receptor beta chains below, sequenced in a study of cytomegalovirus exposure and HLA in healthy donors. Researchers ran the PCR with 60 Vbeta and 13 Jbeta primers. TCRdb keeps only in-frame clones here, not all; method: immunoSEQ multiplex PCR. In the table there are some 140,000 clones, 60% to 85% of which are singletons. Sample: PBMCs. The source is a middle-aged woman in good health and CMV-seronegative.

This rearrangement joins TRBV18 to TRBJ1-1; no firm D call. Trimming took off 2 bases at V and 2 bases at J, with 6 bases between the two ends. Looked up from germline, CDR1 is KGHSH and CDR2 is LQKENI. The CDR3 is made up of 13 amino acids. CDR3 nucleotides: TGTGCCAGCTCACCAACGAGAAACACTGAAGCTTTCTTT. As protein: CASSPTRNTEAFF.

This chain joins TRBV20-1 and TRBJ1-2; D gene uncertain. Germline CDR1 reads DFQATT; CDR2 reads SNEGSKA (reference sequence). Trimming removed 4 bases at V and 4 bases at J, with 7 bases between. The CDR3 length is 11 residues. The CDR3 DNA sequence: TGCAGTGCTAAATCCCTCTATGGCTACACCTTC. Translated, it gives CSAKSLYGYTF.

The chain couples TRBV11-2 to TRBJ2-1, with TRBD1 as a possible D gene (6 bases). CDR3 length: 11 residues. CDR1 is SGHAT, CDR2 FQNNGV, per germline. The germline V and J ends were trimmed by 4 bases and 10 bases, with 8 bases remaining between them. The CDR3 nucleotides read TGTGCCAGCAGCTCCGGGACAGAGCAGTTCTTC. It codes for CASSSGTEQFF.

CDR3 region: CASSLLAGGGNEQFF. As DNA, the CDR3 is TGTGCCAGCAGCTTGTTAGCGGGAGGGGGCAATGAGCAGTTCTTC. V gene TRBV5-5 combines with J gene TRBJ2-1, with 11 bases identical to TRBD2. The CDR3 length is 15 residues. Trimming removed 1 base from V and 6 bases from J; junction bases left unmatched: 3. From germline, CDR1 is SGHKS and CDR2 YYEKEE (reference sequence).

This clone was picked up one time. The chain has TRBV10-1 and TRBJ1-6; D gene unclear. V gave up 5 bases and J gave up 10 bases, with 15 bases separating them. Germline CDR1 WNHNN, CDR2 SYGVQD (reference sequence). The CDR3 is made up of 14 amino acids. The CDR3 region has the DNA TGCGCCAGCAGTCCCGGCGTTACGAGGTCACCCCTCCACTTT. Translated, it gives CASSPGVTRSPLHF.

This chain joins TRBV19 and TRBJ1-1; D ambiguous. CDR1 and CDR2 from the germline V gene are LNHDA and SQIVND (reference sequence). CDR3 length equals 12 residues. V lost 7 bases to trimming and J lost 5 bases, with 11 bases between them. In DNA, the CDR3 is TGTGCCAGTATGTACCCGGGGACTGAAGCTTTCTTT. Its protein product is CASMYPGTEAFF. Full variable domain (missing parts from reference TRBV19 and TRBJ1-1): DGGITQSPKYLFRKEGQNVTLSCEQNLNHDAMYWYRQDPGQGLRLIYYSQIVNDFQKGDIAEGYSVSREKKESFPLTVTSAQKNPTAFYLCASMYPGTEAFFGQGTRLTVV.

The gene calls are TRBV5-6 and TRBJ2-7; tentatively, D is TRBD1 (5 bases). The germline CDR1 and CDR2 sequences are SGHDT and YYEEEE. The V end was cut by 4 bases, the J end by 7 bases, with 33 bases between. The CDR3 runs to 19 residues. CDR3 loop: CASSESVVSRPQGSEEQYF. CDR3 DNA sequence: TGTGCCAGCAGCGAATCAGTAGTAAGTCGACCCCAGGGTTCTGAGGAGCAGTACTTC.

The chain links TRBV5-6 to TRBJ1-3; no definite D call. V was pared by 0 bases and J by 4 bases, with 14 bases between. Germline V CDR1 and CDR2: SGHDT, YYEEEE. CDR3 length: 16 residues. As DNA, the CDR3 is TGTGCCAGCAGCTTGGGACCACAGCCGTTAGGAAACACCATATATTTT. Its protein is CASSLGPQPLGNTIYF. Drawing the rest from reference TRBV5-6 and TRBJ1-3, the complete variable domain is DAGVTQSPTHLIKTRGQQVTLRCSPKSGHDTVSWYQQALGQGPQFIFQYYEEEERQRGNFPDRFSGHQFPNYSSELNVNALLLGDSALYLCASSLGPQPLGNTIYFGEGSWLTVV.

This chain joins TRBV10-3 and TRBJ2-5; 8 bases fit TRBD1. Germline V lookup: CDR1 ENHRY, CDR2 SYGVKD. V was clipped by 0 bases and J by 7 bases; unmatched bases: 4. This CDR3 is built from 14 residues. DNA for the CDR3: TGTGCCATCAGTGAGTCGTTACAGGGGGGGACCCAGTACTTC. This sequence encodes CAISESLQGGTQYF.

This clone was observed a handful of times. The rearrangement joins TRBV19 to TRBJ1-1; a possible D gene is TRBD1 (6 bases). The CDR3 is made up of 14 amino acids. Germline V gene sequence: CDR1 LNHDA, CDR2 SQIVND (reference sequence). Trimming stripped 4 bases from V and 5 bases from J, with 14 bases between. The CDR3 DNA follows: TGTGCCAGTAGTACCACGTGGGACACAACTGAAGCTTTCTTT. As protein: CASSTTWDTTEAFF.

This chain links TRBV7-2 with TRBJ2-1, with D perhaps TRBD1 (6 bases). Germline V lookup: CDR1 SGHTA, CDR2 FQGNSA. This CDR3 comprises 15 residues. With 5 bases removed from V and 6 bases from J, the gap between germline ends came to 17 bases. This chain's CDR3 is CASSLTGSRGNEQFF. CDR3 DNA: TGTGCCAGCAGCCTCACAGGGTCAAGGGGCAATGAGCAGTTCTTC. The whole variable domain, filled in from reference TRBV7-2 and TRBJ2-1, reads GAGVSQSPSNKVTEKGKDVELRCDPISGHTALYWYRQSLGQGLEFLIYFQGNSAPDKSGLPSDRFSAERTGGSVSTLTIQRTQQEDSAVYLCASSLTGSRGNEQFFGPGTRLTVL.

This clone was counted between two and nine times. CDR3 sequence reads: CASSSPGQGTYEQYF. CDR3 in DNA: TGTGCCAGCAGCTCCCCGGGACAGGGGACCTACGAGCAGTACTTC. J is TRBJ2-7 and V is TRBV28, with 10 bases identical to TRBD1. V lost 6 bases to trimming and J lost 2 bases; unmatched junction nucleotides: 7. The CDR3 is made up of 15 amino acids. Germline-derived CDR1 and CDR2 are MDHEN and SYDVKM.

The rearrangement uses TRBV28 and TRBJ2-7, with D possibly matching TRBD1 (6 bases). This CDR3 spans 14 amino acids. Trimming took off 2 bases at V and 6 bases at J, with 14 bases between the two ends. CDR1 is MDHEN, CDR2 SYDVKM, per germline. In DNA, the CDR3 is TGTGCCAGCAGTTTACCCCAAACAGGGTTCGAGCAGTACTTC. It specifies CASSLPQTGFEQYF.

The chain has TRBV2 and TRBJ1-1; possible D gene TRBD1, 6 bases. The CDR3 spans 15 residues. Germline assignment: CDR1 SNHLY and CDR2 FYNNEI. V lost 5 bases, J lost 1 base, and 14 bases lay in between. The CDR3, as DNA: TGTGCCAGCAGTCAACAGGGAAGGCGGAACACTGAAGCTTTCTTT. Translated: CASSQQGRRNTEAFF.

This sequence joins TRBV9 and TRBJ2-1, with a weak D call TRBD2 (5 bases). Trimming left V 0 bases short and J 4 bases short, with 11 bases between. Germline V lookup: CDR1 SGDLS, CDR2 YYNGEE. The CDR3 is made up of 15 amino acids. CDR3 region: CASSVAGNPYNEQFF. CDR3 coding DNA: TGTGCCAGCAGCGTAGCGGGGAATCCATACAATGAGCAGTTCTTC. Full variable domain (outside the CDR3, taken from reference TRBV9 and TRBJ2-1): DSGVTQTPKHLITATGQRVTLRCSPRSGDLSVYWYQQSLDQGLQFLIQYYNGEERAKGNILERFSAQQFPDLHSELNLSSLELGDSALYFCASSVAGNPYNEQFFGPGTRLTVL.

This clone was found a few times. The rearrangement links TRBV5-4 to TRBJ1-5; 7 bases fit TRBD1. The CDR3 has 15 amino acids. Unmatched junction bases numbered 7, after V lost 5 bases and J lost 2 bases. Germline V lookup: CDR1 SGHNT, CDR2 YYREEE (reference sequence). The CDR3 bases are TGTGCCAGCAGTAAGGGGGCGGAGGGCAATCAGCCCCAGCATTTT. Amino acids: CASSKGAEGNQPQHF. Full variable domain (missing parts from reference TRBV5-4 and TRBJ1-5): ETGVTQSPTHLIKTRGQQVTLRCSSQSGHNTVSWYQQALGQGPQFIFQYYREEENGRGNFPPRFSGLQFPNYSSELNVNALELDDSALYLCASSKGAEGNQPQHFGDGTRLSIL.

This chain joins TRBV30 and TRBJ1-3, with D perhaps matching TRBD1 (6 bases). CDR1 and CDR2 from the germline V gene are GTSNPN and SVGIG (reference sequence). This CDR3 has 15 residues. Trimming removed 4 bases from V and 4 bases from J, with 17 bases in between. The CDR3 DNA sequence: TGTGCCTGGAATCCAGGGGATAGGAGAGGAAACACCATATATTTT. Translated: CAWNPGDRRGNTIYF.

A single count supports this clone. This chain connects TRBV6-1 to TRBJ2-7; 9 bases agree with TRBD1. The J segment lost 7 bases and the V segment lost 11 bases, leaving 9 bases of the junction unmatched. There are 12 residues in the CDR3. The germline gives CDR1 MNHNS, CDR2 SASEGT. The CDR3 nucleotides are TGTGCCGCCAGGGACAGGGCGGGGGAGCAGTACTTC. Translation: CAARDRAGEQYF.

The chain couples TRBV7-9 to TRBJ2-3; D is uncertain. Germline lookup yields CDR1 SEHNR and CDR2 FQNEAQ (reference sequence). The CDR3 is 14 residues long. The V end lost 3 bases, the J end lost 5 bases, and 12 bases lay between the germline ends. The CDR3 nucleotides are TGTGCCAGCAGCTTTGAGGAATTAAGAGATACGCAGTATTTT. Translating gives CASSFEELRDTQYF.

This chain joins TRBV12-5 and TRBJ2-7; 7 bases align to TRBD1. J gave up 3 bases and V 3 bases, and 11 bases lay outside the gene matches. The CDR3 sequence is 16 residues long. Germline CDR1 and CDR2: LGHNT and FRNRAP. Written as DNA, the CDR3 is TGTGCTAGTGGTTTAGGACAGGATACCAGTCGCTACGAGCAGTACTTC. It specifies CASGLGQDTSRYEQYF.